This entry concerns a single T cell receptor beta chain. This entry comes from a study of T cell changes during pregnancy in multiple sclerosis. The germline gives CDR1 LNHNV, CDR2 YYDKDF (reference sequence). The V and J ends lost 3 bases and 1 base respectively, with 19 bases between them. The CDR3 totals 18 residues. Some clones are missing from TCRdb's copy, which holds only in-frame ones; the method was immunoSEQ multiplex PCR. The sample yields 100,000 to 110,000 clones, over 80% seen once. This chain connects TRBV15 to TRBJ1-3; maybe TRBD1 (5 bases). This sequence was found in a female donor with multiple sclerosis, enrolled in a pregnancy study. The sample here was peripheral blood, taken after pregnancy. The CDR3 reads CATSSDKSRDRSGNTIYF. CDR3 DNA: TGTGCCACCAGCAGTGATAAAAGTCGCGACAGATCTGGAAACACCATATATTTT.